The rows below give T cell receptor beta chains drawn from one sample of a study of blood T cell repertoires in COVID-19. Repertoires were generated with immunoSEQ multiplex PCR, while TCRdb's copy carries only in-frame clones and drops some. Found here are around 310,000 clones, approximately 88% of them singletons; the top ten hold 5%. Material: PBMCs or T cells enriched from blood (not recorded which). These receptors all stem from a man between 25 and 39 years old who had recovered from COVID-19. Each CDR3 is given with its conserved first and last residue. A D gene is named only where the DNA matches it firmly. Rows may omit the clone size; those that give it use once, few, many or a size class.

D	V	size	J	DNA	CDR3
-	TRBV29-1	-	TRBJ2-1	TGCAGCGTTGACAAGCAGGGGTATAACAATGAGCAGTTCTTC	CSVDKQGYNNEQFF
-	TRBV13	-	TRBJ2-1	TGTGCCAGCAGCTTTCGAGTCACCTACAATGAGCAGTTCTTC	CASSFRVTYNEQFF
TRBD1	TRBV5-4	-	TRBJ1-5	TGTGCCAGCAGCCGACAGGGCGAACAGCCCCAGCATTTT	CASSRQGEQPQHF
-	TRBV7-6	-	TRBJ2-2	TGTGCCAGCAGCTTAGACGCCGGGAACGTGGAGCTGTTTTTT	CASSLDAGNVELFF
TRBD1	TRBV7-9	-	TRBJ1-2	TGTGCCAGCAGTCCCGGGACAGCCTATGGCTACACCTTC	CASSPGTAYGYTF
-	TRBV6-6	-	TRBJ1-6	TGTGCCAGCAGTTACTCAAGGGGAGGGAATTCACCCCTCCACTTT	CASSYSRGGNSPLHF
-	TRBV3-1/TRBV3-2	-	TRBJ2-1	TGTGCCAGCAGCCCGCGGAGGAGGAATGAGCAGTTCTTC	CASSPRRRNEQFF
-	TRBV9	-	TRBJ1-5	TGTGCCAGCAGCGACCTCCGGAGGGTGGGGAGCAATCAGCCCCAGCATTTT	CASSDLRRVGSNQPQHF
-	TRBV10-2	-	TRBJ2-7	TGCGCCAGCAGTGAGTCGCGTGCAATACAGGTGAACTTC	CASSESRAIQVNF
TRBD1	TRBV19	once	TRBJ1-5	TGTGCCAGTAGTACAAGTGGACAGGGGGGCAATCAGCCCCAGCATTTT	CASSTSGQGGNQPQHF
-	TRBV9	-	TRBJ2-2	TGTGCCAGCAGTCTTAGCGGTGGTACCGGGGAGCTGTTTTTT	CASSLSGGTGELFF
-	TRBV4-2	-	TRBJ1-1	TGTGCCAGCAGCCAAGACCCGGTTAACACTGAAGCTTTCTTT	CASSQDPVNTEAFF
-	TRBV15	once	TRBJ2-5	TGTGCCACCAGCAGAGGAGGGGCGGGGGAGACCCAGTACTTC	CATSRGGAGETQYF
TRBD1	TRBV3-1/TRBV3-2	-	TRBJ1-5	TGTGCCAGCAGCCAAGGGCTCGACAGGGGAAATCAGCCCCAGCATTTT	CASSQGLDRGNQPQHF
-	TRBV6-1	-	TRBJ1-5	TGTGCCAGCAGTGATTTACTGTATAGCAATCAGCCCCAGCATTTT	CASSDLLYSNQPQHF
-	TRBV20-1	-	TRBJ2-7	TGCAGTGCTAGTGACAGAACCTACGAGCAGTACTTC	CSASDRTYEQYF
-	TRBV7-9	once	TRBJ1-2	TGTGCCAGCAGCCCACTTCCGGGACAAGGCTATGGCTACACCTTC	CASSPLPGQGYGYTF
-	TRBV6-6	once	TRBJ1-5	TGTGCCAGCAGGCGCTACTACAGGGAAAATCAGCCCCAGCATTTT	CASRRYYRENQPQHF
TRBD1	TRBV13	-	TRBJ2-7	TGTGCCAGCAGCCCCCGGACAGGGCCCTACGAGCAGTACTTC	CASSPRTGPYEQYF
TRBD1	TRBV7-9	few	TRBJ1-1	TGTGCCAGCAGCTCCCAGGGGGCAACTTCCACTGAAGCTTTCTTT	CASSSQGATSTEAFF
-	TRBV7-9	few	TRBJ1-4	TGTGCCAGCAGCTTAGGTGAAGATGAGAAACTGTTTTTT	CASSLGEDEKLFF
-	TRBV6-5	few	TRBJ1-1	TGTGCCAGCAGTTACTCTCATCGACAGAACACTGAAGCTTTCTTT	CASSYSHRQNTEAFF
TRBD1	TRBV2	-	TRBJ1-2	TGTGCCAGCAAATACAGGGGGCGGAATGGCTACACCTTC	CASKYRGRNGYTF
-	TRBV5-6	-	TRBJ2-7	TGTGCCAGCAGCTTGGCGGGACACGTCTACGAGCAGTACTTC	CASSLAGHVYEQYF
-	TRBV19	-	TRBJ2-1	TGTGCCAGTAGTATGAGCGCGGCTGGCAATGAGCAGTTCTTC	CASSMSAAGNEQFF
-	TRBV6-2/TRBV6-3	-	TRBJ1-2	TGTGCCAGCAGCATACTAGGAGGGACTGGCTACACCTTC	CASSILGGTGYTF
-	TRBV2	-	TRBJ1-3	TGTGCCAGCAGACGGACAGTCTCTGGAAACACCATATATTTT	CASRRTVSGNTIYF
-	TRBV6-1	-	TRBJ2-1	TGTGCCAGCAGTGAAAAAAGAGGGAACTCCTACAATGAGCAGTTCTTC	CASSEKRGNSYNEQFF
TRBD1	TRBV2	once	TRBJ2-7	TGTGCCAGCAGTCCTGGGACAGGGTCGATCTACGAGCAGTACTTC	CASSPGTGSIYEQYF
TRBD2	TRBV24-1	-	TRBJ2-5	TGTGCCACCAGTGATGACCGGACTAGCGGGGGCCTTGAGACCCAGTACTTC	CATSDDRTSGGLETQYF
-	TRBV4-1	-	TRBJ2-3	TGCGCCAGCAGCTATGGAAAGGGGCAGGCAAGCACAGATACGCAGTATTTT	CASSYGKGQASTDTQYF
-	TRBV6-1	-	TRBJ1-2	TGTGCCAGCAGTGAACAGGGACTAGGCGCCTATGGCTACACCTTC	CASSEQGLGAYGYTF
-	TRBV30	-	TRBJ1-2	TGTGCCTGGAGTAGGCAGACAGCGGGCTACACCTTC	CAWSRQTAGYTF
TRBD1	TRBV9	-	TRBJ2-3	TGTGCCAGCAGCCCCTGGACAGGGGGCCCCACAGATACGCAGTATTTT	CASSPWTGGPTDTQYF
-	TRBV2	-	TRBJ2-7	TGTGCCAGCAGTGCAGGACAGTCCTACGAGCAGTACTTC	CASSAGQSYEQYF
-	TRBV6-2/TRBV6-3	-	TRBJ2-7	TGTGCCAGCAGTTACGGGGCGGGGGCGAGCTCCTACGAGCAGTACTTC	CASSYGAGASSYEQYF
-	TRBV6-1	-	TRBJ2-1	TGTGCCAGCAGTGATTTGGGAGCGAATGACGAGCAGTTCTTC	CASSDLGANDEQFF
-	TRBV11-2	-	TRBJ1-1	TGTGCCAGCAGCTTAGATGGGGGGGGCGTTATTGGAGCTTTCTTT	CASSLDGGGVIGAFF
TRBD1	TRBV7-9	-	TRBJ2-2	TGTGCCAGCAGAGAAGGGGGCTACACCGGGGAGCTGTTTTTT	CASREGGYTGELFF
TRBD1	TRBV18	-	TRBJ2-2	TGTGCCAGCTCACCGGTGCCAGGGGGCGCTCGGGCCGGGGAGCTGTTTTTT	CASSPVPGGARAGELFF
TRBD1	TRBV14	-	TRBJ1-2	TGTGCCAGCAGACGACAGGGGGTGGATGGCTACACCTTC	CASRRQGVDGYTF
TRBD1	TRBV19	-	TRBJ1-2	TGTGCCAGTAGTACCCCAGGACAGGGTCGTGGTGGCTACACCTTC	CASSTPGQGRGGYTF
-	TRBV7-8	-	TRBJ2-5	TGTGCCAGCAGCTCCTCCGGGGGGCGGGAGACCCAGTACTTC	CASSSSGGRETQYF
-	TRBV9	-	TRBJ1-3	TGTGCCAGCAGCGTAGACCCAGGCCACGGAAACACCATATATTTT	CASSVDPGHGNTIYF
-	TRBV2	-	TRBJ2-7	TGTGCCAGCAGTGATTTTCCCGGTAGGGGATACGAGCAGTACTTC	CASSDFPGRGYEQYF
-	TRBV18	-	TRBJ1-2	TGTGCCAGCTCACGGGAGAATACTAACTATGGCTACACCTTC	CASSRENTNYGYTF
TRBD1	TRBV19	-	TRBJ2-7	TGTGCCAGTAGTATAAAGGGGGACAGGGGAGGTTCCTACGAGCAGTACTTC	CASSIKGDRGGSYEQYF
TRBD1	TRBV4-1	-	TRBJ1-5	TGCGCCAGCAGCCAAGAAGGGACAGGGGGCACTCAGCCCCAGCATTTT	CASSQEGTGGTQPQHF
-	TRBV3-1/TRBV3-2	-	TRBJ2-7	TGTGCCAGCAGCCAAGGGGGCGTGGGCGGCGAGCAGTACTTC	CASSQGGVGGEQYF